A single sample is the source of the 9 T cell receptor beta chains below, sequenced in a study of PD-1 blockade in mismatch repair-deficient tumors. The table came from immunoSEQ multiplex PCR; TCRdb's copy has only in-frame clones and leaves some out. The top ten hold 7.5% to 10% of the sample, which has some 9,100 clones, just over 90% seen once. Stated time point: approximately 11-day in vitro stimulation with candidate neoantigen peptide 3. No antigen has been assigned to these receptors. Sequencing used cells cultured in vitro, obtained from a patient treated with pembrolizumab. The receptor source for this set is an adult with mismatch repair-deficient cancer.

This sequence joins TRBV28 and TRBJ1-5; tentatively, D is TRBD1 (5 bases). Germline loops: CDR1 MDHEN, CDR2 SYDVKM. Trimming shortened V by 1 base and J by 0 bases, and 10 bases separated the two germline ends. This CDR3 has 16 amino acids. The CDR3 sequence: CASSLLGQDSNQPQHF. CDR3 DNA sequence: TGTGCCAGCAGTTTATTGGGGCAGGATAGCAATCAGCCCCAGCATTTT.

This chain joins TRBV7-9 and TRBJ2-7; perhaps D is TRBD1 or TRBD2 (5 bases each). Germline V gives CDR1 SEHNR, CDR2 FQNEAQ (reference sequence). The V end lost 1 base, the J end lost 2 bases, and 18 bases lay between the germline ends. CDR3 size: 17 residues. CDR3: CASSLDPLGEGAYEQYF. As DNA, the CDR3 is TGTGCCAGCAGCTTAGACCCCCTGGGGGAAGGAGCCTACGAGCAGTACTTC.

The chain joins TRBV5-1 to TRBJ2-1; 11 nucleotides agree with TRBD2. CDR1 is SGHRS, CDR2 YFSETQ, per germline. There are 15 residues in the CDR3. The J segment lost 10 bases and the V segment lost 2 bases, leaving 8 bases of the junction unmatched. The CDR3 sequence: CASSFTSGSTGEQFF. In nucleotides, the CDR3 is TGCGCCAGCAGCTTTACTAGCGGGAGTACCGGGGAGCAGTTCTTC.

The V and J genes are TRBV27 and TRBJ2-7, with D maybe TRBD2 (6 bases). From germline, CDR1 is MNHEY and CDR2 SMNVEV (reference sequence). The CDR3 runs to 15 residues. Trimming stripped 7 bases from V and 8 bases from J, with 24 bases between. The CDR3 reads CASTLRRLGGDKQYF. The CDR3 nucleotides read TGTGCCAGCACCCTCCGGAGGCTCGGAGGGGATAAGCAGTACTTC.

The genes are TRBV7-7 and TRBJ2-7; possibly TRBD2 for D (5 bases). Trimming pared 6 bases from V and 1 base from J, leaving 10 bases between. The CDR3 has 13 amino acids. The germline V gene has CDR1 SSHAT and CDR2 FNYEAQ (reference sequence). CDR3 nucleotide sequence: TGTGCCAGCAGTCCCGGGGAGTCCTACGAGCAGTACTTC. Its protein is CASSPGESYEQYF.

The gene calls are TRBV27 and TRBJ1-1; D ambiguous. Trimming took 4 bases from V and 11 from J, leaving 11 bases between them. In germline, CDR1 is MNHEY, CDR2 SMNVEV (reference sequence). This CDR3 region has 11 residues. The CDR3 bases are TGTGCCAGCAGTTCATTGTCCGCGGCTTTCTTT. Translation gives CASSSLSAAFF.

J is TRBJ2-3 and V is TRBV29-1; D could derive from TRBD1 or TRBD2 (5 bases each). The V and J ends lost 5 bases and 4 bases respectively, with 16 bases between them. CDR1 is SQVTM, CDR2 ANQGSEA, per germline. The CDR3 spans 14 residues. CDR3 nucleotides: TGCAGCGTTCGGGACCCTTGGAGAGCAGATACGCAGTATTTT. Translation gives CSVRDPWRADTQYF.

The chain uses TRBV28 and TRBJ1-2; 9 nucleotides line up with TRBD1. V lost 2 bases and J lost 4; bases outside the gene matches: 8. The CDR3 totals 16 residues. Germline lookup yields CDR1 MDHEN and CDR2 SYDVKM. The CDR3 DNA reads as TGTGCCAGCAGTTTACCCCGACAGGGGGTTACCTATGGCTACACCTTC. It encodes CASSLPRQGVTYGYTF.

This clone was seen a handful of times. V usage is TRBV11-2 and J usage is TRBJ2-7; 7 nucleotides align to TRBD2. Germline lookup yields CDR1 SGHAT and CDR2 FQNNGV. V was clipped by 1 base and J by 3 bases; unmatched bases: 3. The CDR3 length is 14 residues. CDR3 amino acids: CASSLAQRGYEQYF. The CDR3 nucleotides are TGTGCCAGCAGCTTAGCCCAGCGGGGCTACGAGCAGTACTTC.